This T cell receptor beta chain was found in a study of CD8 T cells in ankylosing spondylitis. Findings and limits, study-wide: Within peripheral blood, clones linked to disease were CD8+ and relatively rare. Matched ankylosing spondylitis synovial fluid reportedly contained a significantly enriched population of disease-linked clones. What appeared characteristic of ankylosing spondylitis blood was a TCR beta motif of eight highly homologous variants.

The V and J ends lost 7 bases and 2 bases respectively, with 18 bases between them. Germline V gene sequence: CDR1 SQVTM, CDR2 ANQGSEA. There are 15 residues in the CDR3. This clonotype was counted only a few times. Its antigen is currently unknown. By quantitative 5'-RACE with molecular barcodes, the TCR beta libraries were made. TCRdb independently ran MiXCR on the 5' RACE reads; one entry per CDR3 protein. The table shows some 240,000 distinct CDR3 sequences, with 6% to 8% occurring only once. The sample taken for sequencing was blood, either unsorted or a sorted T cell fraction (not recorded which). This chain joins TRBV29-1 and TRBJ1-5; tentative D call: TRBD1 (5 bases). This TCR was sampled from a male donor with ankylosing spondylitis. This CDR3 reads CSGEAGAGGNQPQHF. Here the CDR3 DNA reads TGCAGCGGAGAGGCCGGGGCGGGGGGCAATCAGCCCCAGCATTTT.